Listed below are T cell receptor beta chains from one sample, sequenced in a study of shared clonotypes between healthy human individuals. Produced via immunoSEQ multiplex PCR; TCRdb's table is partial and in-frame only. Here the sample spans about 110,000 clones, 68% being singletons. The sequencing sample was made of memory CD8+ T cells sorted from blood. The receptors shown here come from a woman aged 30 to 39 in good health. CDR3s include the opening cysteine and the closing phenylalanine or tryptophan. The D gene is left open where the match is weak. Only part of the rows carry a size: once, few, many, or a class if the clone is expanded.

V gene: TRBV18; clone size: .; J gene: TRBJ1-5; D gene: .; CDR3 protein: CASSLVLSNQPQHF; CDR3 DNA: TGTGCCAGCTCACTTGTCCTTAGCAATCAGCCCCAGCATTTT
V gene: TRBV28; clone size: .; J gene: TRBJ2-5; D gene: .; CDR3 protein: CASSLTVAETQYF; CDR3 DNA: TGTGCCAGCAGTTTAACCGTAGCCGAGACCCAGTACTTC
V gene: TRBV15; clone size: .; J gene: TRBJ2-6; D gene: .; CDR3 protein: CATSSLTTDSSGANVLTF; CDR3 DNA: TGTGCCACCAGCAGTCTTACGACGGACTCCTCTGGGGCCAACGTCCTGACTTTC
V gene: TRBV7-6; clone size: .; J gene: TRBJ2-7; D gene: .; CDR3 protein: CASSSDSSYEQYF; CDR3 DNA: TGTGCCAGCAGCTCAGACAGCTCCTACGAGCAGTACTTC
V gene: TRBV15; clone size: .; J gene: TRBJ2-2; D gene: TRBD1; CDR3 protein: CATSQGTGDTGELFF; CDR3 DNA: TGTGCCACCAGCCAGGGGACAGGGGACACCGGGGAGCTGTTTTTT
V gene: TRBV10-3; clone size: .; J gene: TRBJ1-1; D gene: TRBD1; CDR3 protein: CAIRPGQGFTEAFF; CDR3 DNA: TGTGCCATCAGACCGGGACAGGGGTTCACTGAAGCTTTCTTT
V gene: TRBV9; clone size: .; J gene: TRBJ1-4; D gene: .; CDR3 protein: CASSVGKKLFF; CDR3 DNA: TGTGCCAGCAGCGTAGGGAAAAAACTGTTTTTT
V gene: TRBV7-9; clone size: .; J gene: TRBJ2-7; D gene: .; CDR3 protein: CASSFGSSQGRYEQYF; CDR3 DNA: TGTGCCAGCAGCTTTGGTTCTTCACAGGGAAGATACGAGCAGTACTTC
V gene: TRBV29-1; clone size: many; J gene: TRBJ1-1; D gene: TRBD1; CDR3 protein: CSVLPGQAEAFF; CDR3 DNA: TGCAGCGTCCTACCGGGACAGGCTGAAGCTTTCTTT
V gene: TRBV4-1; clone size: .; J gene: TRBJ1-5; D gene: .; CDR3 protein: CASSQEDRYQPQHF; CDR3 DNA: TGCGCCAGCAGCCAAGAAGACAGATATCAGCCCCAGCATTTT
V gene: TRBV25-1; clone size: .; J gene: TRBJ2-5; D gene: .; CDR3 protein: CASSGQGLTAQETQYF; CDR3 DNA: TGTGCCAGCAGTGGCCAGGGGCTGACCGCCCAAGAGACCCAGTACTTC
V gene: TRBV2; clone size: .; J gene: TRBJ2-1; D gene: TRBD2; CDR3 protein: CASSVTSGYNEQFF; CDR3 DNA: TGTGCCAGCAGTGTCACTAGCGGGTACAATGAGCAGTTCTTC
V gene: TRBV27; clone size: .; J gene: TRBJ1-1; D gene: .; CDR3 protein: CASSLFPPGTEAFF; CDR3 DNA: TGTGCCAGCAGTTTATTCCCGCCAGGCACTGAAGCTTTCTTT
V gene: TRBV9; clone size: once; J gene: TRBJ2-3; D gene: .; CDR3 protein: CASSGRGYTDTQYF; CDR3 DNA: TGTGCCAGCAGCGGCAGAGGATACACAGATACGCAGTATTTT
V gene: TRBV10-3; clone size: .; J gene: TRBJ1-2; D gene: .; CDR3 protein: CAISGARDVVTYGYTF; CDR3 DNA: TGTGCCATCAGTGGTGCCAGGGATGTAGTGACCTATGGCTACACCTTC
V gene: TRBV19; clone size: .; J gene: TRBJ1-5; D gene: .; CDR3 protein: CASSMIGRITNQPQHF; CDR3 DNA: TGTGCCAGTAGTATGATCGGGAGAATTACCAATCAGCCCCAGCATTTT
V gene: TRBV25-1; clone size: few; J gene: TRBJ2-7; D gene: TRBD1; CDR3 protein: CASATGGKWEQYF; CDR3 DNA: TGTGCCAGTGCGACAGGGGGGAAGTGGGAGCAGTACTTC
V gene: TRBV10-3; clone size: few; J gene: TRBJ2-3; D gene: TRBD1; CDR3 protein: CAISAAGTGYADTQYF; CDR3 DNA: TGTGCCATCAGTGCCGCCGGGACAGGGTACGCAGATACGCAGTATTTT
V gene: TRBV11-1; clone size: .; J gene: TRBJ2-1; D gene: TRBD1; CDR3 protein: CASSLGTGDSYNEQFF; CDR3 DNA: TGTGCCAGCAGCTTAGGGACAGGGGATTCCTACAATGAGCAGTTCTTC
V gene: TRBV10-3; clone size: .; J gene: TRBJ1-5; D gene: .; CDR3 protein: CAISEGQGNNQPQHF; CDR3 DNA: TGTGCCATCAGTGAAGGGCAGGGAAACAATCAGCCCCAGCATTTT
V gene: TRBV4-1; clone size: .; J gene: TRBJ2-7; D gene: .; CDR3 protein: CASSLSVQGTYEQYF; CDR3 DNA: TGCGCCAGCAGCCTAAGCGTCCAGGGAACCTACGAGCAGTACTTC
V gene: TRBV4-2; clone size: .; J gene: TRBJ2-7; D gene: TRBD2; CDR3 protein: CASSFASSGRWYEQYF; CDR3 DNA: TGTGCCAGCAGCTTTGCCTCTAGCGGGAGGTGGTACGAGCAGTACTTC
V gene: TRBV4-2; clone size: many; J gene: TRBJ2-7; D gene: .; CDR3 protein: CASSQGETGGLGGPYEQYF; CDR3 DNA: TGTGCCAGCAGCCAAGGTGAGACAGGGGGACTAGGCGGTCCCTACGAGCAGTACTTC
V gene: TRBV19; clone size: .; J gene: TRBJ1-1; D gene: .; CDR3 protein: CASSPSNTRSTEAFF; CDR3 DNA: TGTGCCAGTAGTCCTTCGAACACCCGATCCACTGAAGCTTTCTTT
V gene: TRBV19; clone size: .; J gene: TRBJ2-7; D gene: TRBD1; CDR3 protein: CASSDRDRVSYEQYF; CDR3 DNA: TGTGCCAGTAGTGACCGGGACAGGGTCTCCTACGAGCAGTACTTC
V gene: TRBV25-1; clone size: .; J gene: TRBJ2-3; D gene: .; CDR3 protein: CASSESRATSTDTQYF; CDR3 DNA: TGTGCCAGCAGTGAATCTAGGGCTACTAGCACAGATACGCAGTATTTT
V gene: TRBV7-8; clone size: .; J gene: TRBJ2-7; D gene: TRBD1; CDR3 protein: CASSGRDRVHEQYF; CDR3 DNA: TGTGCCAGCAGCGGCCGGGACAGGGTACACGAGCAGTACTTC
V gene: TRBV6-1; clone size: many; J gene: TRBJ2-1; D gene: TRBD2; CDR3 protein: CASSEREYNEQFF; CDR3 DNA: TGTGCCAGCAGTGAGCGGGAGTACAATGAGCAGTTCTTC
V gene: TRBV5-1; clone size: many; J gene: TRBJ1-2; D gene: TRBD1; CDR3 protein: CASYPFLGGDYGYTF; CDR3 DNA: TGCGCCAGCTACCCGTTCTTAGGGGGCGACTATGGCTACACCTTC
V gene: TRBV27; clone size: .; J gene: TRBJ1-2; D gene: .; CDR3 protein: CASSPTGYGYTF; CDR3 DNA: TGTGCCAGCAGTCCAACAGGGTATGGCTACACCTTC
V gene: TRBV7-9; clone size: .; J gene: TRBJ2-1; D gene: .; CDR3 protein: CASSLALSGNEQFF; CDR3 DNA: TGTGCCAGCAGCTTAGCGTTGTCAGGGAATGAGCAGTTCTTC
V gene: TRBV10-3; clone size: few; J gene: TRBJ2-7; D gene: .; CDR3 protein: CAIRPSGPSYEQYF; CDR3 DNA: TGTGCCATCAGACCCTCCGGCCCTTCCTACGAGCAGTACTTC
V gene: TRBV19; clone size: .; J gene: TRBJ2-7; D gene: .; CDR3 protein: CASSIWYLSYEQYF; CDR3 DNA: TGTGCCAGTAGTATATGGTACCTCTCCTACGAGCAGTACTTC
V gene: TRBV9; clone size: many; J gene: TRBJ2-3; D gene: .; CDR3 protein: CASSEWGPSTDTQYF; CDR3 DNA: TGTGCCAGCAGCGAATGGGGACCGAGCACAGATACGCAGTATTTT
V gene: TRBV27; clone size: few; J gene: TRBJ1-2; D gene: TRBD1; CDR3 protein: CASSLSPDRVGGYTF; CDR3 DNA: TGTGCCAGCAGTTTATCTCCGGACAGGGTCGGCGGCTACACCTTC
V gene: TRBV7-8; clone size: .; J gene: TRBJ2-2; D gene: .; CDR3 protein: CASSAYPGELFF; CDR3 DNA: TGTGCCAGCAGCGCTTACCCCGGGGAGCTGTTTTTT
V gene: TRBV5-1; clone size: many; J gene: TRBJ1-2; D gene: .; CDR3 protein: CASSMETASGYTF; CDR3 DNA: TGCGCCAGCAGCATGGAGACCGCTAGTGGCTACACCTTC
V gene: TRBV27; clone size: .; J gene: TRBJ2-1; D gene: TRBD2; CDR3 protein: CASTQGASGYNEQFF; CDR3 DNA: TGTGCCAGCACCCAAGGGGCTAGCGGTTACAATGAGCAGTTCTTC
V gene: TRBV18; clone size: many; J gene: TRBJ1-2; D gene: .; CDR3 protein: CASSPGGLTYGYTF; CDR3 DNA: TGTGCCAGCTCACCCGGGGGACTGACCTATGGCTACACCTTC
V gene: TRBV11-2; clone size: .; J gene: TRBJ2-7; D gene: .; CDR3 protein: CASSPPFYEQYF; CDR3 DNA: TGTGCCAGCAGCCCTCCCTTCTACGAGCAGTACTTC
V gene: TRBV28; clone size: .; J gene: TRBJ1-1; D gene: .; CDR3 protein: CASSLTGNTEAFF; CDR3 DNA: TGTGCCAGCAGTCTTACCGGGAACACTGAAGCTTTCTTT
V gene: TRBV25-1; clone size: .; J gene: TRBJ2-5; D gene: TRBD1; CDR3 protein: CASSDDRGQETQYF; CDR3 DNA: TGTGCCAGCAGTGACGACAGGGGGCAGGAGACCCAGTACTTC
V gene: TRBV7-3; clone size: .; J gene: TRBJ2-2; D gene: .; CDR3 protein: CASSFLTNTGELFF; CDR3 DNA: TGTGCCAGCAGCTTCCTAACGAACACCGGGGAGCTGTTTTTT
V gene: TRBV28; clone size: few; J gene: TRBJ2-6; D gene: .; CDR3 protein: CASSRPISGANVLTF; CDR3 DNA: TGTGCCAGCAGTAGACCGATCTCTGGGGCCAACGTCCTGACTTTC